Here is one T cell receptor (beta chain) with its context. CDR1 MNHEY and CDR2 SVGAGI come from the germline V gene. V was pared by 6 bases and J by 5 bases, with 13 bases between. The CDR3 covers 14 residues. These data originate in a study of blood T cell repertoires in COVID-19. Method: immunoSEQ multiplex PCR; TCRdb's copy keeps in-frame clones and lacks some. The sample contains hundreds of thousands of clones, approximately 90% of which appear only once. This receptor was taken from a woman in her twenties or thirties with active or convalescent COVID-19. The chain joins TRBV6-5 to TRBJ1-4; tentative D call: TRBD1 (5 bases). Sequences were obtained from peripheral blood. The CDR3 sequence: CASRKTAINEKLFF. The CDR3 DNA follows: TGTGCCAGCAGGAAGACAGCAATAAATGAAAAACTGTTTTTT.